This T cell receptor beta chain emerged from a study of PD-L1 blockade in urothelial cancer. Turning to the study itself: Men with urothelial cancer arising in the bladder made up about 90% of the roughly 30 patients. Earlier, patients had received 0 to 3 chemotherapy regimens.

On this clone: At one end the junction does not follow the germline gene, possibly because of a read error.

Time point of the sample: peripheral blood 6 weeks after treatment start. The repertoire was sequenced with immunoSEQ multiplex PCR; TCRdb's copy has only in-frame clones and lacks some. The sample includes roughly 100,000 clones, roughly 83% seen only once; the top ten take under 8.5%. The TCR was taken from a man between 65 and 85 years old with urothelial cancer. This material consisted of PBMCs, taken around atezolizumab (anti-PD-L1) treatment.

CDR3 nucleotide sequence: TGTGCCAGCAGCGACAGGGTAGAGGCCTTTTTC. It codes for CASSDRVEAFF. This rearrangement joins TRBV7-9 to TRBJ2-7, with TRBD1 identical over 7 bases. Germline CDR1 and CDR2: SEHNR and FQNEAQ (reference sequence). The CDR3 consists of 11 residues. Using reference TRBV7-9 and TRBJ2-7 for the parts outside the CDR3, the full variable domain is DTGVSQNPRHKITKRGQNVTFRCDPISEHNRLYWYRQTLGQGPEFLTYFQNEAQLEKSRLLSDRFSAERPKGSFSTLEIQRTEQGDSAMYLCASSDRVEAFFGPGTRLTVT.